The T cell receptor beta chain under discussion was sequenced for a study of Ad26.COV2.S vaccination and SARS-CoV-2 variants. V was pared by 0 bases and J by 0 bases, with 9 bases between. CDR3 length equals 16 residues. Looked up from germline, CDR1 is MNHEY and CDR2 is SVGAGI. Assay: immunoSEQ multiplex PCR; the TCRdb copy retains only in-frame clones and omits some. The sample lists 350,000 to 400,000 clones; approximately 89% were seen once. The treatment denotes: some 19 received Ad26.COV2.S at low or high dose, single or two shots; five or six received placebo; per-sample allocation not given. Samples were taken on day 63 after the first vaccine or placebo injection. An adult of 18-55 years in Boston served as donor.

The receptor was isolated from a person aged 18-60 years who received the Ad26.COV2.S COVID-19 vaccine or a placebo. This specimen was peripheral blood, taken in a trial of Ad26.COV2.S vaccine versus placebo. The rearrangement uses TRBV6-5 and TRBJ2-1, with D maybe TRBD2 (5 bases). CDR3: CASSYSAGSSYNEQFF. DNA for the CDR3: TGTGCCAGCAGTTACTCGGCGGGCTCCTCCTACAATGAGCAGTTCTTC.